The 9 T cell receptor beta chains listed next were all sequenced from one sample in a study of blood T cell repertoires in COVID-19. TCRdb's table, derived via immunoSEQ multiplex PCR, lists solely in-frame clones and lacks some. The profile covers roughly 32,000 clones, with approximately 71% appearing a single time and 16% taken by the ten largest. The sequencing input was peripheral blood. The receptor source for this set is a human donor in a cohort sampled during active COVID-19.

The chain joins TRBV28 to TRBJ2-1; 7 positions match TRBD2. Per germline, CDR1 MDHEN and CDR2 SYDVKM. The CDR3 extends over 17 amino acids. The V segment lost 9 bases and the J segment 9 bases; nucleotides outside the gene matches: 23. This chain's CDR3 is CASRRRGGRAYWAEQFF. The CDR3 region has the DNA TGTGCCAGTCGGCGACGTGGGGGGAGGGCCTATTGGGCTGAGCAGTTCTTC.

This clone was observed many times. The chain is built from TRBV18 and TRBJ1-1, with a tentative D call TRBD1 (5 bases). Germline lookup yields CDR1 KGHSH and CDR2 LQKENI. Trimming pared 4 bases from V and 3 bases from J, leaving 9 bases between. The CDR3 totals 13 residues. The CDR3 spells CASSLGGDTEAFF. CDR3 in DNA: TGTGCCAGCTCACTCGGGGGGGACACTGAAGCTTTCTTT.

V and J are TRBV9 and TRBJ2-3, with 12 bases identical to TRBD2. Germline V gives CDR1 SGDLS, CDR2 YYNGEE. This CDR3 has 19 amino acids. J gave up 0 bases and V 0 bases, and 8 bases lay outside the gene matches. CDR3 in amino acids: CASSVGLAGGAGSTDTQYF. The CDR3 DNA follows: TGTGCCAGCAGCGTAGGGCTAGCGGGAGGGGCAGGTAGCACAGATACGCAGTATTTT.

This rearrangement joins TRBV6-1 to TRBJ2-7; D gene uncertain. CDR1 MNHNS and CDR2 SASEGT come from the germline V gene. The CDR3 sequence is 14 residues long. V was clipped by 3 bases and J by 0 bases, with 9 bases between them. This CDR3 is CASSDARSSYEQYF. CDR3 in DNA: TGTGCCAGCAGTGATGCTAGGAGCTCCTACGAGCAGTACTTC.

The table lists this clone with a few counts. The chain carries TRBV11-2 and TRBJ1-3; tentatively, D is TRBD1 (6 bases). This CDR3 region has 17 residues. V was cut by 0 bases and J by 2 bases, with 14 bases left in between. The germline CDR1 and CDR2 sequences are SGHAT and FQNNGV. CDR3 sequence reads: CASSLDPGNRAGNTIYF. CDR3 DNA sequence: TGTGCCAGCAGCTTAGACCCAGGGAACAGGGCTGGAAACACCATATATTTT.

The J gene is TRBJ2-3, the V gene TRBV4-1; 9 nucleotides match TRBD2. With 0 bases clipped from V and 4 bases from J, the junction kept 14 bases outside the gene matches. Germline loops: CDR1 MGHRA, CDR2 YSYEKL. This CDR3 is built from 19 residues. CDR3 DNA: TGCGCCAGCAGCCAAGAGCCAGAGGTTGGCGGGGGGGTGGCAGATACGCAGTATTTT. The encoded protein is CASSQEPEVGGGVADTQYF.

This clone was found a few times. This chain uses TRBV14 with TRBJ2-7; no reliable D call. Germline CDR1 and CDR2: SGHDN and FVKESK. V was trimmed by 3 bases and J by 6 bases, leaving 9 bases between them. The CDR3 is 12 residues long. In nucleotides, the CDR3 is TGTGCCAGCAGCCATCCAACGCGCGAGCAGTACTTC. Protein: CASSHPTREQYF.

V and J are TRBV29-1 and TRBJ1-2; 7 nucleotides match TRBD1. Looked up from germline, CDR1 is SQVTM and CDR2 is ANQGSEA. This CDR3 region has 14 residues. J lost 4 bases, V lost 4 bases, and 9 bases had no gene match. CDR3 region: CSVGLGDSVYGYTF. The CDR3 DNA sequence: TGCAGCGTTGGGTTGGGGGACAGCGTCTATGGCTACACCTTC.

V and J are TRBV6-2 or TRBV6-3 and TRBJ2-1, with TRBD1 matching 9 bases. The germline V gene encodes CDR1 MNHEY and CDR2 SVGEGT. Unmatched junction bases numbered 7, after V lost 6 bases and J lost 10 bases. This CDR3 spans 13 amino acids. In nucleotides, the CDR3 is TGTGCCAGCAGCATCCGGGACAGGGCGGAGCAGTTCTTC. Protein product: CASSIRDRAEQFF.